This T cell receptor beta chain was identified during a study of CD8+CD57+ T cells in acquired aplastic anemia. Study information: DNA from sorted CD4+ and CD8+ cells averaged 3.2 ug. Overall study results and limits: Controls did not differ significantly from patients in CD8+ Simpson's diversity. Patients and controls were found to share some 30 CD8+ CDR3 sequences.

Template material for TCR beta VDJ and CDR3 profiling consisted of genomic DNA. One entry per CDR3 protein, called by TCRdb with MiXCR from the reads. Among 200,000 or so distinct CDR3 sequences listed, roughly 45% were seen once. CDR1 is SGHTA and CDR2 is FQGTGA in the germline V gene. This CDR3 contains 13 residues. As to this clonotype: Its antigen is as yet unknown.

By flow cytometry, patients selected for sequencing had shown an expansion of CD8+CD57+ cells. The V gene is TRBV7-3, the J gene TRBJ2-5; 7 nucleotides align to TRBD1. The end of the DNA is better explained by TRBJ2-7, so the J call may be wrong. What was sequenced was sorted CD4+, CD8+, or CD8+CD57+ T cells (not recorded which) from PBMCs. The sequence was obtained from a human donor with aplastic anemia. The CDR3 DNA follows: TGTGCCAGCAGCTACGGGACAGCCTACGAGCAGTACTTC. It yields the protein CASSYGTAYEQYF.